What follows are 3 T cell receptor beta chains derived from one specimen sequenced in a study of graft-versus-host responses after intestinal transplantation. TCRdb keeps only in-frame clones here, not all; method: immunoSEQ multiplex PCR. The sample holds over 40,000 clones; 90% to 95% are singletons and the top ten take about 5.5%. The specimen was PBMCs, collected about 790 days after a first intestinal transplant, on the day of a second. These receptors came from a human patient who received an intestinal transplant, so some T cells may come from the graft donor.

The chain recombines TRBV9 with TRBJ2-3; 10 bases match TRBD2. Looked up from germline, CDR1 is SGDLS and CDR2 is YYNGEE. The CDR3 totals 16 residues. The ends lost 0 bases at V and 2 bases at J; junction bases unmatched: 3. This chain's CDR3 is CASSVGTSGYTDTQYF. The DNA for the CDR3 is TGTGCCAGCAGCGTAGGGACTAGCGGCTACACAGATACGCAGTATTTT.

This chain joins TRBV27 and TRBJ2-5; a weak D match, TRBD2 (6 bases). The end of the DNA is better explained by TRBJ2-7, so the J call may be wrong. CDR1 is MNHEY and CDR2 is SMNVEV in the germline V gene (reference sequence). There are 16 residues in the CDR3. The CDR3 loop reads CASSLIGGINSYEQYF. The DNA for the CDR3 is TGTGCCAGCAGTTTAATCGGCGGGATCAATTCCTACGAGCAGTACTTC.

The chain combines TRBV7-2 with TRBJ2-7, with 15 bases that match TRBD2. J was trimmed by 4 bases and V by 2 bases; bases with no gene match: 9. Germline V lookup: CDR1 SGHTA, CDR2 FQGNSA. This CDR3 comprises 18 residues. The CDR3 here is CASSLRVRTSGREYEQYF. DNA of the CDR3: TGTGCCAGCAGCTTACGGGTTCGGACTAGCGGGAGGGAATACGAGCAGTACTTC.